Below are 2 T cell receptor beta chains sequenced from a single sample in a study of shared T cell receptors in the human thymus. Generated by immunoSEQ multiplex PCR, the TCRdb table keeps only in-frame clones and is missing some. The table records more than 300,000 clones, 95% of them present only once. Sequencing was done on a sample of thymocytes. The receptors derive from a human donor.

The genes are TRBV15 and TRBJ1-5; D is unresolved. Germline CDR1 reads LNHNV; CDR2 reads YYDKDF (reference sequence). The CDR3 sequence is 15 residues long. The V and J ends lost 1 base and 2 bases respectively, with 9 bases between them. The CDR3 reads CATSRARLGNQPQHF. Written as DNA, the CDR3 is TGTGCCACCAGCAGAGCCAGGTTGGGCAATCAGCCCCAGCATTTT.

The chain is built from TRBV7-9 and TRBJ2-7; D may match TRBD1 or TRBD2 (5 bases each). Germline values: CDR1 SEHNR, CDR2 FQNEAQ (reference sequence). V dropped 8 bases and J dropped 1 base, with 15 bases sitting between them. The CDR3 covers 14 residues. CDR3 DNA sequence: TGTGCCAGCGTCCCCCGGGACCAATCCTACGAGCAGTACTTC. Its translation is CASVPRDQSYEQYF.